A selection of T cell receptor beta chains follows, all from one sample in a study of T cell changes during pregnancy in multiple sclerosis. The method was immunoSEQ multiplex PCR; TCRdb's version includes in-frame clones alone and lacks a portion of them. Among roughly 110,000 clones listed, around 90% were seen once. The source was peripheral blood, collected before pregnancy. The receptors come from a female donor with multiple sclerosis, enrolled in a pregnancy study. The CDR3 runs from the conserved cysteine through the conserved F or W. D genes are given only for firm matches. Clone sizes are given selectively: once, few, many, or a class where the clone is expanded.

d_gene | abundance | v_gene | CDR3aa
TRBD1 | NA | TRBV28 | CASSLSVTGAYGYTF
TRBD1 | once | TRBV11-2 | CASSQRQGAMVGYTF
TRBD1 | NA | TRBV10-3 | CATGTGSSYNEQFF
NA | NA | TRBV28 | CATSSRGYVTGELFF
NA | once | TRBV19 | CASSNSGSYEQYF
NA | NA | TRBV5-4 | CASSLQMNTEAFF
TRBD1 | NA | TRBV6-1 | CASSLQGGSTEAFF
TRBD1 | NA | TRBV4-1 | CASSRDMTGFATAKNIQYF
TRBD1 | NA | TRBV11-3 | CASSLDRDNQPQHF
TRBD2 | NA | TRBV6-4 | CASSGKLAGGRPGETQYF
NA | NA | TRBV14 | CARTWGWDTYEQYF
NA | NA | TRBV7-9 | CASSPPAGSHEQYF
NA | NA | TRBV7-8 | CASLSYGRLDPRTGLGGYTF
TRBD2 | once | TRBV7-6 | CASSLESRTSVGYEQYF
NA | NA | TRBV2 | CASSSEQGRVSDTQYF
TRBD1 | NA | TRBV5-8 | CASSSLQGATNTIYF
TRBD2 | NA | TRBV5-4 | CASSSSGGSYEQYF
TRBD2 | NA | TRBV7-2 | CASSLIAGGATDTQYF
NA | NA | TRBV9 | CASSVVANVGRYGYTF
TRBD2 | NA | TRBV5-1 | CASSKGLAGEGETQYF
TRBD2 | few | TRBV28 | CASQAGGGETGELFF
NA | once | TRBV4-1 | CASSQDSHSYEQYF
NA | NA | TRBV25-1 | CASSEGHLNTEAFF
TRBD1 | NA | TRBV6-5 | CASSYSTGVHQPQHF
TRBD2 | NA | TRBV7-3 | CASSLAGESGELFF
TRBD2 | NA | TRBV4-2 | CASSPLGEGVYEQYF
NA | NA | TRBV11-3 | CASSLGRTGTDTQYF
NA | NA | TRBV11-2 | CASSLAGSHTGELFF
NA | NA | TRBV6-6 | CASFTGGANVLTF
NA | NA | TRBV6-5 | CASNSRGEQYF
NA | once | TRBV7-9 | CASSLFEASYEQYF
NA | NA | TRBV5-1 | CASSLGSGLNNEQFF
TRBD2 | once | TRBV27 | CASNPLNLSGRWVNEQFF
NA | few | TRBV5-4 | CASSSSEGRLSYGYTF
TRBD2 | NA | TRBV4-3 | CASSQGTSGGDTQYF
TRBD1 | NA | TRBV15 | CATSRGVGTETF
TRBD2 | NA | TRBV27 | CASSFLASGNNEQFF